The present T cell receptor (beta chain) was sequenced within a study of blood T cell repertoires in COVID-19 (dated by TCRdb to the early 2020s). As for the study more broadly: Collaborator samples came from the United States, Italy and Spain and covered acute and convalescent phases of COVID-19. The sample metadata nearly always contained a de-identified subject ID, COVID-19 status, age in years and sex. A freely available public database, intended as a resource for researchers studying the immune response to SARS-CoV-2, is where the repertoires were released. Where HLA class I and class II types were available, the types were taken from metadata supplied by the sample provider, not from assay-based typing. The material from the prospective study consisted of cDNA or gDNA derived from T cells, B-cell-depleted T cells, or PBMCs. The samples were drawn from the first 160 participants of the ongoing ImmuneRACE study and from roughly 1,300 subjects provided by 6 global collaborators. Deeply sampled blood TCRbeta repertoires from subjects exposed to, actively infected with, or recovered from COVID-19 were included in the dataset.

TCRbeta CDR3 regions were amplified from genomic DNA by means of the immunoSEQ Assay, a bias-controlled multiplex PCR. As for how the authors treated the data: Within the assay, amplification of reference gene primers was used to estimate how many nucleated cells each sample contained. Sequence reads were collapsed and filtered to measure the absolute abundance of every unique TCRbeta CDR3 rearrangement. For each sample, productive Simpson clonality was calculated by taking the square root of Simpson's diversity index across productive rearrangements. Not all clones reach the TCRdb copy of this immuneACCESS table, which keeps in-frame sequences only. Checked studies attribute under half of the gap to unresolved V genes and leave the rest unexplained. D and trimming come from the DNA, and the V and J calls and clone size come from that table. This sample holds some 500,000 clones; more than 75% were observed only once. 1.8% of the sample lies in the top ten.

The CDR1 and CDR2 encoded by the germline V gene are SGHDT and YYEEEE. The germline V and J ends show losses of 4 bases and 3 bases respectively, and no gene match explains 3 bases of the junction. Including cysteine and phenylalanine, the CDR3 has 14 amino acids. The DNA shown is the 42-base CDR3, in frame from base 1. Overall study results and their limits: How much clinical and demographic metadata was included differed by source and by participant, and the metadata was provided uncurated.

Concerning this clone: The antigen it binds to is not known. No clone much larger than this one lies a single base away; base qualities are absent. The same CDR3 arises from other DNA sequences in this sample as well.

In the prospective study, participants were about 18 to 90 years old, resided in 24 geographic areas of the United States, and were enrolled through a virtual design. In the prospective study, participants were assigned to cohorts based on the clinical history participants reported in a screening survey and a study questionnaire. Recovered participants in ImmuneRACE Cohort 3 were defined as having two consecutive negative NP/OP PCR tests, clearance from a healthcare professional, or resolution of symptoms. Each participant in the prospective study had whole blood, serum and a nasopharyngeal or oropharyngeal swab collected by mobile phlebotomists. Participants in the prospective study had the option to provide additional blood draws and questionnaires over an approximately 2-month period. Before DNA extraction, blood samples from the prospective study were shipped at room temperature or frozen.

Input material: PBMCs or T cells enriched from blood (not recorded which). This sequence uses TRBV5-6 and TRBJ1-2; 10 bases in the middle match TRBD1. The sequence derives from a middle-aged woman who had recovered from COVID-19. The CDR3 corresponds to CASSPGTGDYGYTF. The DNA sequence is as follows: TGTGCCAGCAGCCCCGGGACAGGGGACTATGGCTACACCTTC.